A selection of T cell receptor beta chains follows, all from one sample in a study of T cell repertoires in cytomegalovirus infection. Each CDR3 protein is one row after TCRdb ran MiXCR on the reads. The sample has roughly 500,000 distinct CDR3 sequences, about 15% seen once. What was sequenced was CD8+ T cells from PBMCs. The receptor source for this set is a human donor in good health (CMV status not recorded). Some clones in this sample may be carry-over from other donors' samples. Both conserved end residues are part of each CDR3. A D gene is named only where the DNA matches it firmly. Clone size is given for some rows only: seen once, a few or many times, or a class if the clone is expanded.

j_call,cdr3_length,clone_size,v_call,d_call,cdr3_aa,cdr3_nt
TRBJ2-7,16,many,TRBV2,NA,CASSESGTLPSYEQYF,TGTGCCAGCAGTGAAAGCGGCACCTTACCGTCCTACGAGCAGTACTTC
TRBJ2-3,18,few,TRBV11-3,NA,CASRWDWVRDEMSDTQYF,TGTGCCAGCAGGTGGGATTGGGTCCGGGACGAGATGTCAGATACGCAGTATTTT
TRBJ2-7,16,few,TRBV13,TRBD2,CASSPPLAGGSYEQYF,TGTGCCAGCAGCCCCCCACTAGCGGGGGGTTCCTACGAGCAGTACTTC
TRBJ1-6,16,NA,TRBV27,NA,CASSSTWDMLNSPLHF,TGTGCCAGCAGTTCTACCTGGGACATGCTAAATTCACCCCTCCACTTT
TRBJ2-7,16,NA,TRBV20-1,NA,CSARGDPRSHFYEQYF,TGCAGTGCTAGAGGGGACCCCAGGAGTCATTTTTACGAGCAGTACTTC
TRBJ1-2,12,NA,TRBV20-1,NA,CSARWGRDGYTF,TGCAGTGCCCGATGGGGGCGTGATGGCTACACCTTC
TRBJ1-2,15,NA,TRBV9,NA,CASSGFQGKTSGYTF,TGTGCCAGCAGCGGATTCCAGGGGAAAACGAGTGGCTACACCTTC
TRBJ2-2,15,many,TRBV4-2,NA,CASSQDRANTGELFF,TGTGCCAGCAGCCAAGACAGAGCGAACACCGGGGAGCTGTTTTTT
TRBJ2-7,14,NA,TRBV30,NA,CAWSVWGDSYEQYF,TGTGCCTGGAGTGTATGGGGGGATTCCTACGAGCAGTACTTC
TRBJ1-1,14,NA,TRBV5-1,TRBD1,CASSANRGDTEAFF,TGCGCCAGCAGCGCGAACAGGGGAGACACTGAAGCTTTCTTT
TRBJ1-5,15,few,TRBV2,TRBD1,CASSLNRDRGQPQHF,TGTGCCAGCAGTCTCAACCGGGACAGGGGACAGCCCCAGCATTTT
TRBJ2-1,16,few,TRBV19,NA,CASSLLVAAEWDEQFF,TGTGCCAGTAGCCTACTAGTGGCTGCGGAATGGGATGAGCAGTTCTTC
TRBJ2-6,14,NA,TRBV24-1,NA,CATSDQGGSNVLTF,TGTGCCACCAGTGACCAAGGGGGGTCCAACGTCCTGACTTTC
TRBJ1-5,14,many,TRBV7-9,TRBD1,CASSRTGRNQPQHF,TGTGCCAGCAGCCGGACAGGGCGCAATCAGCCCCAGCATTTT
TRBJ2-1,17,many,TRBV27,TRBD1,CASRGGTGLRSYNEQFF,TGTGCCAGCAGGGGCGGGACAGGTCTCCGCTCCTACAATGAGCAGTTCTTC
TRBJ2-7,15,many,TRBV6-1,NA,CASSLLDRRVYEQYF,TGTGCCAGCAGTCTCCTCGACAGGAGGGTCTACGAGCAGTACTTC
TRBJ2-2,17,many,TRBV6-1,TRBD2,CASSEVSGWEYAGELFF,TGTGCCAGCAGTGAAGTTAGCGGGTGGGAATACGCCGGGGAGCTGTTTTTT
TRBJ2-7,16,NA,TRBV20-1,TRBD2,CSARDRTSGRVYEQYF,TGCAGTGCTAGAGATAGGACTAGCGGGAGGGTATACGAGCAGTACTTC
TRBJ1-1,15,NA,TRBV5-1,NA,CASSYEGISNTEAFF,TGCGCCAGCAGCTATGAGGGAATTTCCAACACTGAAGCTTTCTTT
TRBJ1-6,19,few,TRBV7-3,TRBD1,CASSLRTGGRIVYNSPLHF,TGTGCCAGCAGCTTAAGGACAGGGGGCCGGATTGTTTATAATTCACCCCTCCACTTT
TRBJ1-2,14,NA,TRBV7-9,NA,CASSARGLPYGYTF,TGTGCCAGCAGCGCACGGGGACTTCCCTATGGCTACACCTTC
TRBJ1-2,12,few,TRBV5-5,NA,CASSGGSWGYTF,TGTGCCAGCAGTGGGGGGTCATGGGGCTACACCTTC
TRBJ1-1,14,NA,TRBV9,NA,CASSAGTAGTEAFF,TGTGCCAGCAGCGCCGGGACGGCCGGTACTGAAGCTTTCTTT
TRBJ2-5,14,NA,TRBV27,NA,CASSSDLDQETQYF,TGTGCCAGCAGTTCCGACTTGGACCAAGAGACCCAGTACTTC
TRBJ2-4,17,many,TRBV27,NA,CASSLYPPNGGKNIQYF,TGTGCCAGCAGTTTATACCCCCCAAATGGGGGCAAAAACATTCAGTACTTC